One and the same sample provided the 10 T cell receptor beta chains below, sequenced in a study of pediatric ulcerative colitis. One to two pinch biopsies were taken from the rectum during colonoscopy. Produced via immunoSEQ multiplex PCR; TCRdb's table is partial and in-frame only. Counted here are tens of thousands of clones, over 60% occurring once; the ten biggest clones make up about 16%. The sequencing sample was made of gut tissue. All receptors come from a boy younger than 18 with severe ulcerative colitis.

The chain uses TRBV6-5 and TRBJ2-7; D unclear. Trimming removed 2 bases at V and 4 bases at J, with 3 bases between. The CDR3 covers 11 residues. Germline-derived CDR1 and CDR2 are MNHEY and SVGAGI. In DNA, the CDR3 is TGTGCCAGCAGTTACAAGTACGAGCAGTACTTC. Translation: CASSYKYEQYF.

The chain joins TRBV2 to TRBJ1-1; D gene uncertain. Per germline, CDR1 SNHLY and CDR2 FYNNEI. Between the trimmed V and J ends, which lost 8 bases and 0 bases, there was a span of 22 bases. This CDR3 contains 17 residues. The chain's CDR3 is CASLPMGRAMLNTEAFF. The CDR3, as DNA: TGTGCCAGCCTCCCAATGGGTCGGGCGATGTTGAACACTGAAGCTTTCTTT.

This chain joins TRBV4-1 and TRBJ1-2, with 9 bases lining up with TRBD1. Germline V gene lookup returns CDR1 MGHRA and CDR2 YSYEKL. V gave up 0 bases and J gave up 5 bases; unmatched junction bases: 1. The CDR3 has 14 amino acids. The CDR3 loop is CASSQEGTGYGYTF. CDR3 nucleotide sequence: TGCGCCAGCAGCCAAGAAGGGACAGGGTATGGCTACACCTTC.

The V gene is TRBV7-3, the J gene TRBJ2-1, with 10 bases fitting TRBD2. Germline V gene lookup returns CDR1 SGHTA and CDR2 FQGTGA. V lost 2 bases and J lost 3; bases outside the gene matches: 16. The CDR3 is 20 amino acids. The CDR3 reads CASSLRGGLAGAFHYNEQFF. The CDR3 coding sequence is TGTGCCAGCAGCTTACGGGGTGGGCTAGCGGGGGCCTTCCACTACAATGAGCAGTTCTTC.

The chain has TRBV6-1 and TRBJ1-4, with a tentative D call TRBD1 (6 bases). This CDR3 spans 15 amino acids. Trimming took 6 bases from V and 2 from J, leaving 13 bases between them. Germline V gives CDR1 MNHNS, CDR2 SASEGT. The CDR3 protein is CASSRRGATNEKLFF. For the CDR3, the DNA is TGTGCCAGCAGCCGAAGGGGGGCGACTAATGAAAAACTGTTTTTT.

The genes are TRBV11-2 and TRBJ2-2; weak D call: TRBD1 (5 bases). The germline CDR1 and CDR2 sequences are SGHAT and FQNNGV. Trimming shortened V by 1 base and J by 7 bases, and 10 bases separated the two germline ends. There are 14 residues in the CDR3. The CDR3 region has the DNA TGTGCCAGCAGCTTAGCCAGGGCCCACGGGGAGCTGTTTTTT. Its protein is CASSLARAHGELFF.

This clone has only a few counts. V is TRBV5-1 and J is TRBJ2-2, with 11 positions matching TRBD2. J gave up 0 bases and V 5 bases, and 0 bases lay outside the gene matches. Germline-derived CDR1 and CDR2 are SGHRS and YFSETQ. This CDR3 spans 15 amino acids. This chain's CDR3 is CASSSGGANTGELFF. CDR3 nucleotide sequence: TGCGCCAGCAGTAGCGGGGGGGCGAACACCGGGGAGCTGTTTTTT.

The V call is TRBV7-6, the J call TRBJ2-5; D not certain. V was shortened by 1 base and J by 4 bases, with 7 bases between the two germline ends. Germline V CDR1 and CDR2: SGHVS, FNYEAQ. The CDR3 consists of 13 residues. The CDR3 spells CASSLGLAETQYF. For the CDR3, the DNA is TGTGCCAGCAGCTTAGGATTAGCAGAGACCCAGTACTTC. The entire variable domain, with the rest obtained from reference TRBV7-6 and TRBJ2-5, is as follows: GAGVSQSPRYKVTKRGQDVALRCDPISGHVSLYWYRQALGQGPEFLTYFNYEAQQDKSGLPNDRFSAERPEGSISTLTIQRTEQRDSAMYRCASSLGLAETQYFGPGTRLLVL.

This rearrangement joins TRBV5-1 to TRBJ1-1; no firm D call. Between the trimmed V and J ends, which lost 0 bases and 3 bases, there was a span of 12 bases. CDR3 size: 15 residues. Germline assignment: CDR1 SGHRS and CDR2 YFSETQ. CDR3 bases: TGCGCCAGCAGCTTGGAGGGCCCGCGAGACACTGAAGCTTTCTTT. This encodes CASSLEGPRDTEAFF.

V gene TRBV4-1 combines with J gene TRBJ1-2, with a possible D match to TRBD1 (6 bases). Germline V gene data show CDR1 as MGHRA and CDR2 as YSYEKL. The CDR3 totals 15 residues. Trimming pared 3 bases from V and 4 bases from J, leaving 15 bases between. The CDR3 DNA is TGCGCCAGCAGCCAGGGGGCGGGGGGTGGCTATGGCTACACCTTC. This encodes CASSQGAGGGYGYTF.